The clone carrying this T cell receptor (beta chain) was counted many times. What it binds is not known. This sample holds PBMCs from roughly 10 ml fresh peripheral blood. What was amplified from RNA transcripts were TCR beta CDR3 regions. The HTBI primer set drove a first-round RT-PCR of the TCR CDR3. From the multiplex PCR reads, TCRdb called clonotypes with MiXCR, one entry per CDR3 protein. The sample carries roughly 330,000 distinct CDR3 sequences, 16% recorded once. Trimming at V came to 4 bases and at J to 4 bases, leaving 7 bases not matched to a gene. Germline CDR1 is LGHDT and CDR2 is YNNKEL (reference sequence). The CDR3 totals 17 residues. The data were obtained in a study of T cells in Graves' hyperthyroidism and ophthalmopathy. In the study overall: Peripheral blood was taken when the disease was first diagnosed, before any treatment began.

Study results and caveats: Model predictions of ophthalmopathy came a median around 6.5 months before onset.

This clonotype was sampled from a man aged 25 to 40 with Graves' hyperthyroidism. The sample consisted of blood. The chain recombines TRBV3-1 with TRBJ2-5, with 15 bases aligning to TRBD2. CDR3 in amino acids: CASSPPPGLAGGETQYF. In nucleotides, the CDR3 is TGTGCCAGCAGCCCCCCCCCGGGACTAGCGGGAGGAGAGACCCAGTACTTC.